This T cell receptor beta chain was retrieved from a study of vaccination and CD4 T cells after COVID-19. Cultured CD4+ T-cell DNA underwent Oncomine TCR Beta short-read sequencing. TCRdb re-derived calls from the PCR reads in MiXCR, one entry per CDR3 protein. The sample contains 15,000 to 20,000 distinct CDR3 sequences, about three fifths of which appear only once. The sample's treatment: roughly 10-day PBMC culture with coronavirus spike peptide pools or control peptides (ViraFEST assay). The V and J ends lost 1 base and 6 bases respectively, with 6 bases between them. Germline loops: CDR1 SEHNR, CDR2 FQNEAQ (reference sequence). The CDR3 has 12 residues. This clonotype was detected only a few times. What it recognizes is unknown.

The V gene is TRBV7-9, the J gene TRBJ1-2; D remains unclear. The sequenced sample consisted of CD4+ T cells from blood, cultured in vitro. This TCR came from a human donor who had recovered from COVID-19. The CDR3 sequence: CASSLEGHGYTF. CDR3 bases: TGTGCCAGCAGCTTAGAGGGCCATGGCTACACCTTC.